The 29 T cell receptor beta chains in this list originate from one sample, sequenced in a study of T cell responses to AZD1222 COVID-19 vaccine (dated by TCRdb to about 2021). The receptor library was made with the immunoSEQ multiplex PCR assay. This immuneACCESS table, as held by TCRdb, lists in-frame sequences with V and J called but not all clones. Of the missing ones, under half trace to an unresolved V gene in checked studies; the others have no known cause. A total of tens of thousands of clones appear in this sample, approximately 86% of them only once. The top ten clonotypes cover 6.9% of the sample. Sample time point, as interpreted from the label and publication: about 28 days (+/-7) after the second vaccine dose. Specimen: peripheral blood, collected 28 days after the second AZD1222 dose. The receptors were sampled from an adult who received the AZD1222 COVID-19 vaccine.

The CDR3 is CASSPGLAGGTDTQYF. CDR3 bases: TGCGCCAGCAGCCCGGGACTAGCGGGGGGCACAGATACGCAGTATTTT. The gene calls are TRBV5-1 and TRBJ2-3, with 14 bases that match TRBD2. The CDR3 contains 16 residues. The germline CDR1 and CDR2 sequences are SGHRS and YFSETQ. V lost 4 bases and J lost 1; bases outside the gene matches: 2.

The CDR3 is CAIKTGTGGSIADTQYF. As DNA, the CDR3 is TGTGCCATCAAGACCGGGACAGGGGGCTCAATCGCAGATACGCAGTATTTT. This chain connects TRBV10-3 to TRBJ2-3; the match to TRBD1 covers 12 bases. The CDR3 sequence is 17 residues long. Germline V lookup: CDR1 ENHRY, CDR2 SYGVKD. After removal of 7 bases from V and 4 bases from J, the junction contained 12 bases not matched to a gene.

V and J are TRBV2 and TRBJ2-2, with unresolved D. V lost 2 bases, J lost 2 bases, and 9 bases lay in between. CDR1 and CDR2 (germline): SNHLY, FYNNEI. CDR3 length: 15 residues. Here the CDR3 reads CASSEFRVNTGELFF. CDR3 nucleotides: TGTGCCAGCAGTGAATTTAGGGTTAACACCGGGGAGCTGTTTTTT.

The genes are TRBV2 and TRBJ1-1; D gene uncertain. The CDR3 runs to 12 residues. With 6 bases removed from V and 2 bases from J, the gap between germline ends came to 7 bases. The germline gives CDR1 SNHLY, CDR2 FYNNEI. The DNA for the CDR3 is TGTGCCAGCAGGTATACTAACACTGAAGCTTTCTTT. It codes for CASRYTNTEAFF.

The chain recombines TRBV4-3 with TRBJ2-1; D may correspond to TRBD1 or TRBD2 (5 bases each). The V and J ends lost 1 base and 1 base respectively, with 11 bases between them. Germline V gene lookup returns CDR1 LGHNA and CDR2 YSLEER. The CDR3 runs 16 residues. CDR3: CASSQATGPSYNEQFF. The CDR3 nucleotides read TGCGCCAGCAGCCAAGCAACGGGGCCGTCCTACAATGAGCAGTTCTTC.

The chain joins TRBV5-1 to TRBJ1-4; 10 bases are shared with TRBD1. V was pared by 0 bases and J by 4 bases, with 3 bases of the junction left unmatched. CDR1 SGHRS and CDR2 YFSETQ come from the germline V gene. There are 16 residues in the CDR3. This CDR3 reads CASSLDWTGGNEKLFF. CDR3 DNA sequence: TGCGCCAGCAGCTTGGATTGGACAGGGGGTAATGAAAAACTGTTTTTT.

The chain uses TRBV19 and TRBJ1-5; D possibly corresponds to TRBD1 (5 bases). Germline V lookup: CDR1 LNHDA, CDR2 SQIVND (reference sequence). With 8 bases removed from V and 11 bases from J, the gap between germline ends came to 19 bases. The CDR3 covers 13 residues. In DNA form, the CDR3 reads TGTGCCAGTGCCGCGGTAGGGGCGAGGTCCCAGCATTTT. Its translation: CASAAVGARSQHF.

This clone appeared a few times. CDR3 protein: CASSLRSGALLTEAFF. The CDR3 DNA reads TGCGCCAGCAGCTTGCGATCCGGGGCCTTGCTCACTGAAGCTTTCTTT. This sequence joins TRBV5-1 and TRBJ1-1; D is possibly TRBD1 (5 bases). Trimming shortened V by 1 base and J by 4 bases, and 17 bases separated the two germline ends. The CDR3 sequence is 16 residues long. Germline V gene data show CDR1 as SGHRS and CDR2 as YFSETQ.

The CDR3 sequence: CAFRHRDREGYSNQPQHF. CDR3 nucleotides: TGTGCCTTCCGACACCGGGACAGGGAAGGGTACAGCAATCAGCCCCAGCATTTT. The V and J genes are TRBV5-6 and TRBJ1-5, with 9 nucleotides matching TRBD1. This CDR3 is 18 amino acids long. Germline trimming cut 10 bases from V and 1 base from J; bases unmatched to any gene: 18. CDR1 is SGHDT and CDR2 is YYEEEE in the germline V gene.

The chain links TRBV24-1 to TRBJ1-2; D is ambiguous. The germline CDR1 and CDR2 sequences are KGHDR and SFDVKD. The CDR3 contains 13 residues. Trimming left V 4 bases short and J 2 bases short, with 7 bases between. CDR3 coding DNA: TGTGCCACCAGTGACCTCCCGAACTATGGCTACACCTTC. The encoded protein is CATSDLPNYGYTF.

This chain connects TRBV19 to TRBJ2-1, with 7 bases aligning to TRBD2. CDR3 size: 15 residues. V lost 8 bases to trimming and J lost 0 bases; unmatched junction nucleotides: 7. Germline V gene sequence: CDR1 LNHDA, CDR2 SQIVND (reference sequence). CDR3 region: CASQTSASSYNEQFF. The CDR3 DNA reads TGTGCCAGTCAAACTAGCGCGAGCTCCTACAATGAGCAGTTCTTC.

This rearrangement joins TRBV6-2 or TRBV6-3 to TRBJ1-6; unclear D gene. In germline, CDR1 is MNHEY, CDR2 SVGEGT. The length of the CDR3 is 15 residues. The V gene lost 0 bases and the J gene lost 9 bases, with 12 bases spanning the gap. CDR3 region: CASSYSTRLLSPLHF. CDR3 DNA sequence: TGTGCCAGCAGTTACTCGACCCGCCTCCTTTCACCCCTCCACTTT.

This chain links TRBV9 with TRBJ2-7; TRBD1 aligns across 10 bases. The V segment lost 4 bases and the J segment 6 bases; nucleotides outside the gene matches: 16. The CDR3 is made up of 17 amino acids. Germline CDR1 reads SGDLS; CDR2 reads YYNGEE. The DNA of the CDR3 is TGTGCCAGCAGCCCCCGCTTATCCGGGACAGGGGACCTCGAGCAGTACTTC. Translation gives CASSPRLSGTGDLEQYF.

The chain links TRBV11-2 to TRBJ2-1, with 8 bases fitting TRBD2. The trim removed 4 bases at V and 8 bases at J, leaving 19 bases unmatched. The CDR3 sequence is 18 residues long. CDR1 is SGHAT, CDR2 FQNNGV, per germline. The CDR3 loop reads CASSWWGQAGVNRDEQFF. The CDR3 DNA reads as TGTGCCAGCAGCTGGTGGGGCCAAGCGGGAGTAAATCGGGATGAGCAGTTCTTC.

The chain joins TRBV12-5 to TRBJ2-3; possibly TRBD2 for D (6 bases). Germline CDR1 is LGHNT and CDR2 is FRNRAP. Trimming shortened V by 0 bases and J by 2 bases, and 24 bases separated the two germline ends. This CDR3 is built from 20 residues. CDR3 region: CASGLVPAGKSQQYTDTQYF. DNA for the CDR3: TGTGCTAGTGGTTTGGTACCCGCGGGGAAATCACAACAATACACAGATACGCAGTATTTT.

The rearrangement uses TRBV28 and TRBJ1-6; D is ambiguous. Deletions cut 6 bases from V and 5 bases from J, with 5 bases between. CDR1 and CDR2 from the germline V gene are MDHEN and SYDVKM. The CDR3 runs to 12 residues. CDR3 residues: CASSRNNSPLHF. The CDR3 region has the DNA TGTGCCAGCAGCCGTAATAATTCACCCCTCCACTTT.

This chain joins TRBV28 and TRBJ2-5; tentative D call: TRBD1 (6 bases). Germline CDR1 MDHEN, CDR2 SYDVKM. Trimming removed 10 bases at V and 4 bases at J, with 19 bases between. CDR3 length equals 14 residues. CDR3 sequence reads: CATIRAGEGETQYF. The CDR3 nucleotides read TGTGCCACCATCCGGGCAGGGGAAGGAGAGACCCAGTACTTC.

Within the sample, this clone is medium-sized. The chain recombines TRBV5-1 with TRBJ1-2, with 9 bases that match TRBD1. Germline-derived CDR1 and CDR2 are SGHRS and YFSETQ. V lost 4 bases to trimming and J lost 3 bases; unmatched junction nucleotides: 7. The CDR3 has 15 residues. CDR3 amino acids: CASSPTGGADYGYTF. CDR3 DNA sequence: TGCGCCAGCAGCCCCACAGGGGGCGCCGACTATGGCTACACCTTC.

This clone was found a few times. The chain uses TRBV5-5 and TRBJ1-1; no clear D. This CDR3 is built from 14 residues. Trimming took 3 bases from V and 7 from J, leaving 16 bases between them. Germline loops: CDR1 SGHKS, CDR2 YYEKEE (reference sequence). In nucleotides, the CDR3 is TGTGCCAGCAGCTCTGGGCCAACCACCGGTGAAGCTTTCTTT. It encodes CASSSGPTTGEAFF.

The chain links TRBV7-2 to TRBJ2-2; 8 bases match TRBD2. Germline V gene lookup returns CDR1 SGHTA and CDR2 FQGNSA. With 1 base clipped from V and 7 bases from J, the junction kept 5 bases outside the gene matches. This CDR3 region has 15 residues. CDR3 sequence: CASSLEAGAIGELFF. DNA of the CDR3: TGTGCCAGCAGCTTAGAAGCGGGAGCAATCGGGGAGCTGTTTTTT. Filled out from reference TRBV7-2 and TRBJ2-2, the complete variable domain reads GAGVSQSPSNKVTEKGKDVELRCDPISGHTALYWYRQSLGQGLEFLIYFQGNSAPDKSGLPSDRFSAERTGGSVSTLTIQRTQQEDSAVYLCASSLEAGAIGELFFGEGSRLTVL.

The chain has TRBV4-2 and TRBJ1-1, with D possibly matching TRBD1 (5 bases). The CDR3 has 15 residues. V shed 1 base and J shed 8 bases, with 17 bases lying between them. Per the germline V gene, CDR1 is LGHNA and CDR2 is YNFKEQ. The CDR3 sequence is CASSQGPRGRIEAFF. The CDR3 DNA is TGTGCCAGCAGCCAAGGTCCCCGGGGCAGAATAGAAGCTTTCTTT.

Turning to this clone: One end of the junction is discordant with germline, which a read error may explain. The chain recombines TRBV7-7 with TRBJ2-7; D call uncertain. The CDR3 length is 15 residues. Germline V lookup: CDR1 SSHAT, CDR2 FNYEAQ (reference sequence). The CDR3 protein is CASSLGDGPSYEQYF. The CDR3 nucleotides are TGTGCTAGCAGCTTAGGTGACGGCCCCTCCTACGAGCAGTACTTC.

The V call is TRBV4-1, the J call TRBJ2-3; 10 nucleotides agree with TRBD1. V shed 4 bases and J 2 bases; nucleotides not matched to a gene: 6. CDR3 size: 16 residues. Germline assignment: CDR1 MGHRA and CDR2 YSYEKL. CDR3 sequence reads: CASSRLTGGLTDTQYF. The CDR3 DNA reads TGCGCCAGCAGCCGTCTGACAGGGGGCCTCACAGATACGCAGTATTTT.

This clone is classed as medium-sized (0.01 to 0.1%). The rearrangement links TRBV27 to TRBJ1-6; D is possibly TRBD1 (5 bases). Germline-derived CDR1 and CDR2 are MNHEY and SMNVEV (reference sequence). V dropped 3 bases and J dropped 10 bases, with 13 bases sitting between them. The CDR3 is made up of 14 amino acids. This chain's CDR3 is CASSFGQGKSPLHF. CDR3 nucleotide sequence: TGTGCCAGCAGTTTTGGTCAGGGCAAGTCACCCCTCCACTTT.

The rearrangement uses TRBV28 and TRBJ1-5; 7 positions match TRBD1. The CDR3 has 15 amino acids. Germline V gives CDR1 MDHEN, CDR2 SYDVKM. J lost 5 bases, V lost 11 bases, and 15 bases had no gene match. CDR3 nucleotide sequence: TGTGCCGTACACAGGGGACCCCCTAACTATCAGCCCCAGCATTTT. It codes for CAVHRGPPNYQPQHF.

J is TRBJ1-5 and V is TRBV27, with TRBD1 as a possible D gene (6 bases). CDR1 MNHEY and CDR2 SMNVEV come from the germline V gene (reference sequence). The CDR3 is 15 residues long. V was clipped by 3 bases and J by 9 bases, with 18 bases between them. The CDR3 is CASSFSWGARRPQHF. Written as DNA, the CDR3 is TGTGCCAGCAGTTTCTCGTGGGGGGCCCGACGGCCCCAGCATTTT.

The rearrangement links TRBV7-9 to TRBJ2-4; D ambiguous. This CDR3 has 14 amino acids. Germline V gene data show CDR1 as SEHNR and CDR2 as FQNEAQ (reference sequence). V gave up 0 bases and J gave up 0 bases, with 3 bases separating them. The CDR3 sequence is CASSLAEAKNIQYF. The DNA of the CDR3 is TGTGCCAGCAGCTTAGCGGAAGCCAAAAACATTCAGTACTTC.

The CDR3 protein is CASSLWGVPSGNTIYF. CDR3 DNA sequence: TGCGCCAGCAGCTTATGGGGGGTGCCCTCTGGAAACACCATATATTTT. This chain links TRBV5-1 with TRBJ1-3; a possible D gene is TRBD1 (5 bases). Germline V CDR1 and CDR2: SGHRS, YFSETQ. The CDR3 loop spans 16 amino acids. V was pared by 2 bases and J by 0 bases, with 12 bases between.

This chain uses TRBV4-3 with TRBJ2-5; D remains ambiguous. The germline CDR1 and CDR2 sequences are LGHNA and YSLEER. The V end was cut by 0 bases, the J end by 5 bases, with 7 bases between. CDR3 length: 13 amino acids. This CDR3 reads CASSQDPGETQYF. For the CDR3, the DNA is TGCGCCAGCAGCCAAGATCCTGGGGAGACCCAGTACTTC.